The 8 T cell receptor beta chains below were found in one sample sequenced in a study of post-analysis software for immune sequencing data. Broader study findings: There were five TRBV segments more frequent in patients than controls, and TRBV5-6, TRBV5-1 and TRBV20-1 were among them.

Unique molecular identifiers were carried by the TCR beta cDNA libraries. In TCRdb, the PCR reads were re-called with MiXCR into one record per CDR3 protein. The sample has hundreds of thousands of distinct CDR3 sequences; roughly three fifths are singletons. Their antigens remain unidentified. The specimen was blood. Source of these receptors: a girl aged 2 to 9 with multiple sclerosis.

This chain joins TRBV20-1 and TRBJ2-1; 7 bases match TRBD2. The CDR3 length is 16 residues. The trim removed 6 bases at V and 7 bases at J, leaving 18 bases unmatched. Germline values: CDR1 DFQATT, CDR2 SNEGSKA (reference sequence). CDR3 nucleotides: TGCAGTGCAGAGGGAGGGCTAGCGGTACGGAAGAATGAGCAGTTCTTC. Translated, it gives CSAEGGLAVRKNEQFF.

V gene TRBV6-1 combines with J gene TRBJ1-1, with TRBD1 matching over 9 bases. V shed 3 bases and J 3 bases; nucleotides not matched to a gene: 11. This CDR3 comprises 17 residues. The germline V gene encodes CDR1 MNHNS and CDR2 SASEGT. The CDR3 protein is CASSDPTGTGIDTEAFF. As DNA, the CDR3 is TGTGCCAGCAGTGACCCCACCGGGACAGGGATAGACACTGAAGCTTTCTTT.

This chain connects TRBV3-1 to TRBJ2-7; TRBD2 matches 9 bases. Germline assignment: CDR1 LGHDT and CDR2 YNNKEL (reference sequence). CDR3 size: 16 residues. Germline trimming cut 0 bases from V and 3 bases from J; bases unmatched to any gene: 6. The CDR3 sequence: CASSQELAGESYEQYF. The CDR3 region has the DNA TGTGCCAGCAGCCAAGAGTTAGCGGGAGAGAGCTACGAGCAGTACTTC.

The chain carries TRBV7-2 and TRBJ2-3; no clear D. V lost 2 bases and J 0 bases, leaving 6 bases between the germline ends. The CDR3 has 14 residues. CDR1 SGHTA and CDR2 FQGNSA come from the germline V gene. CDR3 amino acids: CASSLFSSTDTQYF. The DNA of the CDR3 is TGTGCCAGCAGCTTATTCTCTAGCACAGATACGCAGTATTTT.

The chain carries TRBV14 and TRBJ2-3; D uncertain. The ends were cut back, 0 bases at V and 0 bases at J, with 19 bases in the middle. From germline, CDR1 is SGHDN and CDR2 FVKESK. CDR3 length: 19 residues. For the CDR3, the DNA is TGTGCCAGCAGCCAAGATCTCTTCAACACACAGTCTAGCACAGATACGCAGTATTTT. Protein sequence: CASSQDLFNTQSSTDTQYF.

This clonotype occurred a few times. V usage is TRBV9 and J usage is TRBJ1-2; D is unresolved. The CDR3 has 14 amino acids. Between the trimmed V and J ends, which lost 3 bases and 3 bases, there was a span of 12 bases. Germline V CDR1 and CDR2: SGDLS, YYNGEE. As DNA, the CDR3 is TGTGCCAGCAGCGGGGGTAATCGGCACTATGGCTACACCTTC. It encodes CASSGGNRHYGYTF.

This clonotype has just one count. The chain links TRBV10-3 to TRBJ1-2; D unresolved. The V gene's germline CDR1 is ENHRY and CDR2 SYGVKD. The CDR3 contains 11 residues. The V end lost 2 bases, the J end lost 10 bases, and 8 bases lay between the germline ends. This chain's CDR3 is CAISEGRLYTF. The DNA for the CDR3 is TGTGCCATCAGTGAGGGACGGCTCTACACCTTC.

This clonotype showed up just a few times. The CDR3 DNA reads as TGTGCCAGCAGTGGGGGTGACAGGGCCTACAGACTCTACAATGAGCAGTTCTTC. It yields the protein CASSGGDRAYRLYNEQFF. The V and J genes are TRBV6-1 and TRBJ2-1, with 7 bases that match TRBD1. The V and J ends lost 4 bases and 3 bases, in that order; junction bases with no gene match: 15. The CDR3 covers 18 residues. Germline values: CDR1 MNHNS, CDR2 SASEGT.